Following are 21 T cell receptor beta chains from one sample sequenced in a study of shared clonotypes between healthy human individuals. TCRdb keeps only in-frame clones here, not all; method: immunoSEQ multiplex PCR. The sample has 900,000 to 1,200,000 clones; approximately 78% are singletons. Sample: memory CD4+ T cells from PBMCs. The subset: CD45RA-negative fraction. These receptors all come from a man younger than 35 in good health. Some clones in this sample may be carry-over from other donors' samples.

The rearrangement uses TRBV29-1 and TRBJ1-1; 8 bases map to TRBD1. The CDR3 runs 12 residues. The ends lost 6 bases at V and 3 bases at J; junction bases unmatched: 3. Germline V gene data show CDR1 as SQVTM and CDR2 as ANQGSEA. In DNA form, the CDR3 reads TGCAGCGTGACAGGGGACTACACTGAAGCTTTCTTT. Translating gives CSVTGDYTEAFF.

The V gene is TRBV28, the J gene TRBJ1-2; D remains unclear. Germline CDR1 is MDHEN and CDR2 is SYDVKM. This CDR3 is 13 amino acids long. V lost 4 bases to trimming and J lost 3 bases, with 9 bases between them. The CDR3 region is CASSSSNDYGYTF. CDR3 sequence (DNA): TGTGCCAGCAGTTCCTCGAACGACTATGGCTACACCTTC.

This clone was detected a few times. The chain has TRBV5-1 and TRBJ2-1; D is ambiguous. This CDR3 region has 15 residues. V was trimmed by 4 bases and J by 4 bases, leaving 15 bases between them. Germline V gene lookup returns CDR1 SGHRS and CDR2 YFSETQ. DNA for the CDR3: TGCGCCAGCAGCCTTAGGTCAACCGGGTACAATGAGCAGTTCTTC. Protein sequence: CASSLRSTGYNEQFF.

To note about this clone: A much larger clone differs by one base, so this may be a read error. The chain combines TRBV7-3 with TRBJ2-7; 8 positions agree with TRBD1. Looked up from germline, CDR1 is SGHTA and CDR2 is FQGTGA. V was pared by 8 bases and J by 7 bases, with 13 bases of the junction left unmatched. The CDR3 contains 14 residues. The CDR3 coding sequence is TGTGCCAGCCAAACGTGGCAGGGGGCAAAGGAGCAGTACTTC. Its protein is CASQTWQGAKEQYF.

V gene TRBV7-2 combines with J gene TRBJ2-1; 8 bases are a match to TRBD2. Germline CDR1 is SGHTA and CDR2 is FQGNSA. V was clipped by 5 bases and J by 3 bases; unmatched bases: 3. The CDR3 covers 14 residues. The CDR3 DNA reads as TGTGCCAGCAGCGCACTAGCGGACTACAATGAGCAGTTCTTC. Amino acid sequence: CASSALADYNEQFF. The variable domain in full, with the rest retrieved from reference TRBV7-2 and TRBJ2-1, is GAGVSQSPSNKVTEKGKDVELRCDPISGHTALYWYRQSLGQGLEFLIYFQGNSAPDKSGLPSDRFSAERTGGSVSTLTIQRTQQEDSAVYLCASSALADYNEQFFGPGTRLTVL.

The V gene is TRBV30, the J gene TRBJ2-7; 7 bases match TRBD2. The germline V gene encodes CDR1 GTSNPN and CDR2 SVGIG (reference sequence). This CDR3 spans 16 amino acids. After removal of 0 bases from V and 4 bases from J, the junction contained 12 bases not matched to a gene. In DNA, the CDR3 is TGTGCCTGGAGTGTACTCTGGACTAGTCGAGGGTACGAGCAGTACTTC. It yields the protein CAWSVLWTSRGYEQYF.

The chain employs TRBV28 and TRBJ1-4; TRBD1 might be the D (5 bases). Germline-derived CDR1 and CDR2 are MDHEN and SYDVKM. V dropped 5 bases and J dropped 8 bases, with 15 bases sitting between them. This CDR3 is 14 amino acids long. CDR3 amino acids: CASSPPPGYEKLFF. CDR3 bases: TGTGCCAGCAGTCCCCCTCCAGGGTACGAAAAACTGTTTTTT.

In DNA, the CDR3 is TGTGCCAGCAGGCCCGGGACTAGCGGGATAGGCACCTACAATGAGCAGTTCTTC. Residues: CASRPGTSGIGTYNEQFF. V and J are TRBV2 and TRBJ2-1, with 13 bases lining up with TRBD2. Trimming at V came to 6 bases and at J to 2 bases, leaving 10 bases not matched to a gene. Germline V CDR1 and CDR2: SNHLY, FYNNEI. This CDR3 region has 18 residues.

The chain has TRBV2 and TRBJ2-2; D ambiguous. There are 13 residues in the CDR3. V lost 10 bases to trimming and J lost 1 base, with 10 bases between them. Germline CDR1 and CDR2: SNHLY and FYNNEI. The CDR3 DNA sequence: TGTGCCACCGCCAAGGAGAACACCGGGGAGCTGTTTTTT. It yields the protein CATAKENTGELFF.

The chain uses TRBV4-1 and TRBJ1-2; D unclear. The CDR3 runs 14 residues. V gave up 1 base and J gave up 2 bases, with 8 bases separating them. CDR1 and CDR2 (germline): MGHRA, YSYEKL. The DNA for the CDR3 is TGCGCCAGCAGCCAAGGCGGCAGCAACTATGGCTACACCTTC. Protein product: CASSQGGSNYGYTF.

The chain is built from TRBV18 and TRBJ2-3, with TRBD1 matching over 9 bases. V was clipped by 3 bases and J by 6 bases; unmatched bases: 13. The CDR3 totals 17 residues. Per the germline V gene, CDR1 is KGHSH and CDR2 is LQKENI. This CDR3 reads CASSPLPGTGSWDTQYF. CDR3 bases: TGTGCCAGCTCACCCCTTCCCGGGACAGGGAGTTGGGATACGCAGTATTTT. Drawing the rest from reference TRBV18 and TRBJ2-3, the complete variable domain is NAGVMQNPRHLVRRRGQEARLRCSPMKGHSHVYWYRQLPEEGLKFMVYLQKENIIDESGMPKERFSAEFPKEGPSILRIQQVVRGDSAAYFCASSPLPGTGSWDTQYFGPGTRLTVL.

This clone has only one observation. The V call is TRBV27, the J call TRBJ1-2; no definite D call. Between the trimmed V and J ends, which lost 2 bases and 4 bases, there was a span of 14 bases. Germline V gene data show CDR1 as MNHEY and CDR2 as SMNVEV (reference sequence). The CDR3 sequence is 15 residues long. CDR3 nucleotide sequence: TGTGCCAGCAGTTTAACGCCCTCGCAGTCCTATGGCTACACCTTC. Translating it yields CASSLTPSQSYGYTF.

This clone was detected only once. V and J are TRBV4-1 and TRBJ2-1, with 13 bases matching TRBD2. The CDR3 consists of 15 residues. J gave up 6 bases and V 4 bases, and 3 bases lay outside the gene matches. Germline V CDR1 and CDR2: MGHRA, YSYEKL. CDR3 protein: CASSPGLAGPNEQFF. The CDR3 coding sequence is TGCGCCAGCAGCCCGGGACTAGCGGGACCCAATGAGCAGTTCTTC.

The chain joins TRBV6-6 to TRBJ1-4, with no clear D. CDR3 length: 16 residues. CDR1 and CDR2 (germline): MNHNY, SVGAGI (reference sequence). Trimming left V 8 bases short and J 7 bases short, with 23 bases between. This CDR3 reads CASLATEQLTGEKLFF. The CDR3 DNA reads TGTGCCAGCCTCGCAACCGAACAGCTCACGGGTGAAAAACTGTTTTTT.

The chain links TRBV7-9 to TRBJ2-3; 12 bases are a match to TRBD2. CDR1 is SEHNR and CDR2 is FQNEAQ in the germline V gene (reference sequence). The CDR3 runs 14 residues. Trimming cost V 4 bases and J 5 bases; bases outside gene matches: 1. The CDR3 coding sequence is TGTGCCAGCAGCTCGGGACTAGCGGGAGATACGCAGTATTTT. This translates into CASSSGLAGDTQYF.

This clone was recorded many times. The chain carries TRBV10-2 and TRBJ2-7, with D possibly matching TRBD2 (6 bases). Germline V gives CDR1 WSHSY, CDR2 SAAADI. This CDR3 has 15 amino acids. V was cut by 2 bases and J by 4 bases, with 15 bases left in between. CDR3 coding DNA: TGCGCCAGCAGTGAGACGAGACTAGGGAGATACGAGCAGTACTTC. As protein: CASSETRLGRYEQYF.

J is TRBJ2-6 and V is TRBV28; D not resolved. CDR1 and CDR2 (germline): MDHEN, SYDVKM. Trimming removed 7 bases from V and 2 bases from J, with 6 bases in between. The CDR3 has 13 residues. For the CDR3, the DNA is TGTGCCAGCACTCTTGCTGGGGCCAACGTCCTGACTTTC. The encoded protein is CASTLAGANVLTF. Complete variable domain (other parts from reference TRBV28 and TRBJ2-6): DVKVTQSSRYLVKRTGEKVFLECVQDMDHENMFWYRQDPGLGLRLIYFSYDVKMKEKGDIPEGYSVSREKKERFSLILESASTNQTSMYLCASTLAGANVLTFGAGSRLTVL.

The rearrangement joins TRBV11-3 to TRBJ2-3; 7 bases agree with TRBD1. CDR1 is SGHNT and CDR2 is YENEEA in the germline V gene. CDR3 length equals 15 residues. The V and J ends lost 2 bases and 3 bases, in that order; junction bases with no gene match: 5. In DNA form, the CDR3 reads TGTGCCAGCAGCTTAAACAGGGGTAGTACAGATACGCAGTATTTT. This translates into CASSLNRGSTDTQYF.

This sequence joins TRBV5-8 and TRBJ2-4, with 8 positions matching TRBD1. Germline-derived CDR1 and CDR2 are SGHTS and YDEGEE. The CDR3 sequence is 15 residues long. V shed 1 base and J 6 bases; nucleotides not matched to a gene: 6. The CDR3 nucleotides read TGTGCCAGCAGCTTGCTAGGACAGGGTGTAAACATTCAGTACTTC. As protein: CASSLLGQGVNIQYF.

Note on this clone: A much larger clone lies one base from this, so it may be a read error. Additional DNA sequences in this sample encode the identical CDR3. This chain uses TRBV5-1 with TRBJ1-1; 7 nucleotides match TRBD1. V lost 4 bases and J lost 0; bases outside the gene matches: 3. Per the germline V gene, CDR1 is SGHRS and CDR2 is YFSETQ. CDR3 size: 14 residues. The CDR3 here is CASSLDRMNTEAFF. The CDR3 region has the DNA TGCGCCAGCAGCCTGGACAGGATGAACACTGAAGCTTTCTTT.

This chain connects TRBV27 to TRBJ1-2; perhaps TRBD1 as D (5 bases). The CDR3 is 14 residues long. Germline CDR1 is MNHEY and CDR2 is SMNVEV (reference sequence). Trimming took off 0 bases at V and 2 bases at J, with 7 bases between the two ends. CDR3 amino acids: CASSLSGANYGYTF. Written as DNA, the CDR3 is TGTGCCAGCAGTTTATCAGGGGCCAACTATGGCTACACCTTC.